A selection of T cell receptor beta chains follows, all from one sample in a study of OX40 agonist ivuxolimab in advanced cancers. TCRdb's copy holds only in-frame clones and misses some; the assay was immunoSEQ multiplex PCR. This sample carries 45,000 to 60,000 clones, roughly 90% of them seen once, and the ten largest clones take roughly 4.8%. Specimen: CD4+ or CD8+ T cells sorted from blood, collected in a trial of the OX40 agonist ivuxolimab. The origin of the receptors is an adult with an advanced solid tumor such as melanoma, head and neck, liver or kidney cancer. Both conserved end residues are part of each CDR3. A D gene is named only where the DNA matches it firmly. Size is stated for part of the rows, as once, few or many counts, or as a class when the clone is expanded.

V	D	size	J	CDR3	DNA
TRBV7-2	TRBD1	-	TRBJ2-2	CASSFTGGDTGELFF	TGTGCCAGCAGCTTCACAGGGGGCGACACCGGGGAGCTGTTTTTT
TRBV2	-	few	TRBJ1-5	CASSEEVQPQHF	TGTGCCAGCAGTGAAGAGGTCCAGCCCCAGCATTTT
TRBV28	TRBD1	-	TRBJ2-2	CASSQTGIGGELFF	TGTGCCAGCAGTCAGACAGGGATTGGAGGGGAGCTGTTTTTT
TRBV23-1	-	-	TRBJ2-7	CASKGDRTPYEQYF	TGCGCCAGCAAGGGAGACAGGACACCCTACGAGCAGTACTTC
TRBV5-1	TRBD2	-	TRBJ2-1	CASSLGGGLINEQFF	TGCGCCAGCAGCTTGGGCGGGGGACTGATAAATGAGCAGTTCTTC
TRBV4-1	-	-	TRBJ2-7	CASSPSLLAGAGYEQYF	TGCGCCAGCAGCCCAAGCCTATTGGCAGGGGCGGGCTACGAGCAGTACTTC
TRBV10-3	TRBD2	-	TRBJ2-3	CAIRTSGGAAHTQYF	TGTGCCATCAGAACCAGCGGGGGGGCCGCCCATACGCAGTATTTT
TRBV27	TRBD1	-	TRBJ2-1	CASSLGTGGYEQFF	TGTGCCAGCAGTTTGGGGACAGGGGGCTATGAGCAGTTCTTC
TRBV5-1	-	-	TRBJ2-1	CASSEPSQGGGNEQFF	TGCGCCAGCAGCGAACCTTCGCAGGGAGGGGGCAATGAGCAGTTCTTC
TRBV6-1	-	-	TRBJ1-2	CASSESWGLGHYGYTF	TGTGCCAGCAGTGAAAGTTGGGGACTCGGGCACTATGGCTACACCTTC
TRBV12-5	-	few	TRBJ2-1	CASGLGTGGSNEQFF	TGTGCTAGTGGTTTGGGGACAGGAGGGTCCAATGAGCAGTTCTTC
TRBV5-1	TRBD1	-	TRBJ1-2	CASSLDRADYGYTF	TGCGCCAGCAGCCTCGACAGGGCGGACTATGGCTACACCTTC
TRBV18	-	few	TRBJ2-1	CASSPGGLISNEQFF	TGTGCCAGCTCACCGGGGGGCCTTATTTCCAATGAGCAGTTCTTC
TRBV7-6	TRBD1	once	TRBJ2-7	CASSFDSGTASYEQYF	TGTGCCAGCAGCTTTGACTCCGGGACAGCCTCCTACGAGCAGTACTTC
TRBV9	-	-	TRBJ1-1	CASSVGEGLREAFF	TGTGCCAGCAGCGTAGGTGAGGGGCTGCGTGAGGCTTTCTTT
TRBV7-9	TRBD1	-	TRBJ2-3	CASSLGGTQGGTDTQYF	TGTGCCAGCAGCTTAGGAGGGACACAGGGGGGCACAGATACGCAGTATTTT
TRBV15	-	-	TRBJ1-4	CATQNLKKLFF	TGTGCCACGCAAAACCTTAAAAAACTGTTTTTT
TRBV7-8	-	once	TRBJ1-4	CASSLERWGKDEKLFF	TGTGCCAGCAGCTTAGAGCGTTGGGGAAAGGATGAAAAACTGTTTTTT
TRBV18	TRBD2	few	TRBJ2-7	CASSPPALAGVDEQYF	TGTGCCAGCTCACCTCCGGCACTAGCGGGAGTCGACGAGCAGTACTTC
TRBV11-2	-	-	TRBJ1-2	CASSEEGYGYTF	TGTGCCAGCAGCGAGGAGGGCTATGGCTACACCTTC
TRBV7-9	-	-	TRBJ2-5	CASSFGNQETQYF	TGTGCCAGCAGCTTCGGGAACCAAGAGACCCAGTACTTC
TRBV19	TRBD1	-	TRBJ2-6	CASSTDRVGGANVLTF	TGTGCCAGTAGTACGGACAGGGTCGGTGGGGCCAACGTCCTGACTTTC
TRBV19	-	once	TRBJ2-2	CASSIADSYPGELFF	TGTGCCAGTAGTATAGCGGACTCGTACCCCGGGGAGCTGTTTTTT
TRBV19	-	few	TRBJ1-5	CASSRQVGQPQHF	TGTGCCAGTAGCCGACAGGTAGGTCAGCCCCAGCATTTT
TRBV29-1	-	-	TRBJ2-7	CSVSGAISYEQYF	TGCAGCGTTTCGGGTGCCATCTCCTACGAGCAGTACTTC
TRBV13	TRBD2	-	TRBJ2-7	CASSLGAGGPFEQYF	TGTGCCAGCAGCTTAGGGGCGGGAGGCCCGTTTGAGCAGTACTTC
TRBV14	-	-	TRBJ2-1	CASSQGQGWNEQFF	TGTGCCAGCAGCCAAGGTCAGGGTTGGAATGAGCAGTTCTTC
TRBV5-6	-	-	TRBJ2-5	CASSVGTYQETQYF	TGTGCCAGCAGCGTAGGGACATACCAAGAGACCCAGTACTTC
TRBV10-1	TRBD2	-	TRBJ2-1	CASSDGTSYYNEQFF	TGCGCCAGCAGTGACGGGACTAGTTATTACAATGAGCAGTTCTTC
TRBV11-2	-	-	TRBJ2-3	CASSLSEGLIDTQYF	TGTGCCAGCAGCTTATCGGAGGGCCTTATAGATACGCAGTATTTT
TRBV10-1	TRBD2	once	TRBJ2-5	CASSEYGTSLSETQYF	TGCGCCAGCAGTGAATACGGGACTAGTCTTTCAGAGACCCAGTACTTC
TRBV7-3	TRBD1	-	TRBJ2-1	CASSLRRTGPYNEQFF	TGTGCCAGCAGCTTAAGGAGGACAGGGCCCTACAATGAGCAGTTCTTC
TRBV7-2	TRBD1	-	TRBJ1-5	CASSLGPGGNQPQHF	TGTGCCAGCAGCTTAGGGCCAGGGGGAAATCAGCCCCAGCATTTT
TRBV5-4	-	few	TRBJ1-1	CASSLESREAFF	TGTGCCAGCAGCTTGGAGAGCCGTGAAGCTTTCTTT
TRBV11-2	-	-	TRBJ1-2	CASSGQGKFRSYTF	TGTGCCAGCAGCGGGCAGGGGAAGTTTAGAAGCTACACCTTC
TRBV5-5	TRBD2	once	TRBJ2-7	CASSLAGGGGGRNEQYF	TGTGCCAGCAGCTTGGCCGGAGGTGGCGGGGGGAGGAACGAGCAGTACTTC
TRBV28	-	-	TRBJ2-2	CASSFGGQETGELFF	TGTGCCAGCAGTTTTGGGGGGCAGGAAACCGGGGAGCTGTTTTTT
TRBV11-3	-	-	TRBJ2-5	CASSLDSGRGTTQYF	TGTGCCAGCAGCTTAGATTCAGGCCGCGGGACGACCCAGTACTTC
TRBV7-9	-	-	TRBJ1-4	CATYWGPAGEKLFF	TGTGCCACTTACTGGGGTCCCGCGGGTGAAAAACTGTTTTTT
TRBV10-3	-	-	TRBJ2-7	CAISESGTRQGTSSYEQYF	TGTGCCATCAGTGAGTCCGGCACACGCCAGGGGACAAGCTCCTACGAGCAGTACTTC